This TCR beta chain comes out of a study of T cells in Graves' hyperthyroidism and ophthalmopathy. The sample holds a few counts of this clonotype. The source material, RNA transcripts, was used to amplify TCR beta CDR3 regions. The HTBI primer set served for first-round RT-PCR of the TCR CDR3. TCRdb reprocessed the multiplex PCR reads via MiXCR and lists one record per CDR3 protein. The sample comprises roughly 400,000 distinct CDR3 sequences, more than 12% of which are singletons, and under 30% rests with the top ten. Germline CDR1 is ENHRY and CDR2 is SYGVKD. The ends were cut back, 6 bases at V and 2 bases at J, with 12 bases in the middle. CDR3 length: 14 amino acids.

The sequencing input was blood. The sequence was obtained from a man in his fifties or sixties with Graves' ophthalmopathy. The V and J genes are TRBV10-3 and TRBJ2-3, with unresolved D. The CDR3, as DNA: TGTGCCATCAGCCGCGTGGGGAACACAGATACGCAGTATTTT. Translation gives CAISRVGNTDTQYF.